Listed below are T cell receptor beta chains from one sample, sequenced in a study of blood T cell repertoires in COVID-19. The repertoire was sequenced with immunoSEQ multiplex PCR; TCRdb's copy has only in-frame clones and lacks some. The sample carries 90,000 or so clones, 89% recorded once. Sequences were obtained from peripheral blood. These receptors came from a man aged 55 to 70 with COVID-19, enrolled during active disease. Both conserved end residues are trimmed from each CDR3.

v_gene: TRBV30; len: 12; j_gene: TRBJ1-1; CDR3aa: AWSPYSGKTEAF
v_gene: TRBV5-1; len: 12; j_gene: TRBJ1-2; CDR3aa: ASSLEGEGYGYT
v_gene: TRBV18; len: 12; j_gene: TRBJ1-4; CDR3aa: ASSPGTGDEKLF
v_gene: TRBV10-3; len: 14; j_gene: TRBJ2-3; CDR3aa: AISPGQGVGTDTQY
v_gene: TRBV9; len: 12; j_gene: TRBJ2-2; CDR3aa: ASSSFDSTGELF
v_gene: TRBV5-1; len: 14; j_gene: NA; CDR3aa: ASSLRSQGVTYEQY
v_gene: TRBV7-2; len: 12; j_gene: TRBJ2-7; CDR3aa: ASSLETGVHEQY
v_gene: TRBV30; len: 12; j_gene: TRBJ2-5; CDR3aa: AWLAGQGEETQY
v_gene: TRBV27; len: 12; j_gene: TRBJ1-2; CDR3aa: ASSWDRDTYGYT
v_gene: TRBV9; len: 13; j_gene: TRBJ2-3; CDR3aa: ASSPRGASTDTQY
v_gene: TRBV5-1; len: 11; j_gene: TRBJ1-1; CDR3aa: ASSMDGNTEAF
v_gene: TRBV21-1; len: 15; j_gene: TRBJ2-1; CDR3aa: ASSKLFSGRNYNEQF
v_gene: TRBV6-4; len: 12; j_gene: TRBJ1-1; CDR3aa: ASSVHGGNTEAF
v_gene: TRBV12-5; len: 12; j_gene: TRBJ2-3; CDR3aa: ASDSDSSTDTQY
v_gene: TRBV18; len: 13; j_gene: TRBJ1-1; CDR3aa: ASSPGGPTNTEAF
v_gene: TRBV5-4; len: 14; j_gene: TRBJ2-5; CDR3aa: ASSLVQLTQQETQY
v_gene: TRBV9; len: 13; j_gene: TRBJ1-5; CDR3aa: ASSVGGVSNQPQH
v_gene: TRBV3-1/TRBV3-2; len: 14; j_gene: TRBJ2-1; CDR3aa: ASSQGGLAGEGEQF
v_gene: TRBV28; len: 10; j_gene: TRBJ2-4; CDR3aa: ASQVAKNIQY
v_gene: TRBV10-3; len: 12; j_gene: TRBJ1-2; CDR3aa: AISETGTGGAHT
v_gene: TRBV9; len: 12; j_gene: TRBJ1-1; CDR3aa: ASSVDEGNTEAF
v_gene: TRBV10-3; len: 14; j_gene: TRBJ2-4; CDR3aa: ATRTSGDWAKNIQY
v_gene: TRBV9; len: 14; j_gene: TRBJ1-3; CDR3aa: ASSAPDREPGNTIY
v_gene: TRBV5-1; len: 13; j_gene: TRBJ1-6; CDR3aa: ASTRTGVRNSPLH
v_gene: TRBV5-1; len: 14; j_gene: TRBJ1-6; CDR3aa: ASRGSGSSYNSPLH
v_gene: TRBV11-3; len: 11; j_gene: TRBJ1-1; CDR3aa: ASRVDRWGEAF
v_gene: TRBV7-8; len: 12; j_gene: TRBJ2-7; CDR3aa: ASSLNSRPYEQY